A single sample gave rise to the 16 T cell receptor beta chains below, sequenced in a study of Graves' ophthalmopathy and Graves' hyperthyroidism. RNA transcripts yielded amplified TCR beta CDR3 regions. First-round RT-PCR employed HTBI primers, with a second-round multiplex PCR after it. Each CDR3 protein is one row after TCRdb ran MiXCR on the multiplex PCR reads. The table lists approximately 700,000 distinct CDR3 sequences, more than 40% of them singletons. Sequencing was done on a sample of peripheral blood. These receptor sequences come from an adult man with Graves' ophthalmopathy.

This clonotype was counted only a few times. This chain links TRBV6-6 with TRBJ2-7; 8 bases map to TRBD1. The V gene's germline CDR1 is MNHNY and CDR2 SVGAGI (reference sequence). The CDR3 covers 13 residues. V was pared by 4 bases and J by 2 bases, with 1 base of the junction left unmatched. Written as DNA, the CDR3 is TGTGCCAGCAGTTGGACAGGGACCTACGAGCAGTACTTC. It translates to CASSWTGTYEQYF.

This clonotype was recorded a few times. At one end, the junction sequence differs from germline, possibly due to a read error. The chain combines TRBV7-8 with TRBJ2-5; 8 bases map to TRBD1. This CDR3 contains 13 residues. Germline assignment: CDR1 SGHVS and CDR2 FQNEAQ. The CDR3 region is CASSWDRQGTQYF. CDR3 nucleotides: TGTGCCAGCAGCTGGGACAGGCAAGGGACCCAGTACTTC.

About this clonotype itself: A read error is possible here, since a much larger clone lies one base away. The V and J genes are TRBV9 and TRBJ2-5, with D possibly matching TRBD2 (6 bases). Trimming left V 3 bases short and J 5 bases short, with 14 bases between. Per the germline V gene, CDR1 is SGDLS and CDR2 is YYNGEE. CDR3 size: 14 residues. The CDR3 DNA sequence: TGTGCCAGCAGCGCCCTGGATGGGAGGGAGACCCAGTACTTC. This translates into CASSALDGRETQYF.

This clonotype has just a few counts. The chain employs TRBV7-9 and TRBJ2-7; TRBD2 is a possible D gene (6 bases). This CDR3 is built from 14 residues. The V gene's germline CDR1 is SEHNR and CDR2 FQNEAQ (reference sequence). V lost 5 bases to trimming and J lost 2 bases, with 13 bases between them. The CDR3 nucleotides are TGTGCCAGCAGCCCGGGAGAACCCCCCTACGAGCAGTACTTC. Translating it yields CASSPGEPPYEQYF.

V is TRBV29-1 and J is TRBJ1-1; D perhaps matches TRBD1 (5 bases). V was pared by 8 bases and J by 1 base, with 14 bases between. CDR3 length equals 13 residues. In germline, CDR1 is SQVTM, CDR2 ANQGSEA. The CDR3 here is CSSWGEGNTEAFF. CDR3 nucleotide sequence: TGCAGCAGTTGGGGGGAGGGGAACACTGAAGCTTTCTTT. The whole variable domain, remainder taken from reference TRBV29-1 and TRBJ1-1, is SAVISQKPSRDICQRGTSLTIQCQVDSQVTMMFWYRQQPGQSLTLIATANQGSEATYESGFVIDKFPISRPNLTFSTLTVSNMSPEDSSIYLCSSWGEGNTEAFFGQGTRLTVV.

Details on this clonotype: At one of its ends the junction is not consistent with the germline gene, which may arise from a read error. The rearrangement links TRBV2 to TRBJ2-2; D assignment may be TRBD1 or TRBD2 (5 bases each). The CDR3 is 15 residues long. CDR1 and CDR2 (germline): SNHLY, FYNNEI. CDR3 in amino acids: CASSPGTAKTGELFF. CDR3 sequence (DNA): TGTGCCAGCAGTCCCGGGACGGCGAAAACCGGGGAGCTGTTTTTT.

The CDR3 DNA is TGTGCCAGCAGCGCCCCGGGCCTAGGAGGTAACGTCCTGACTTTC. This encodes CASSAPGLGGNVLTF. The V gene is TRBV7-8, the J gene TRBJ2-6; perhaps TRBD2 as D (5 bases). The CDR3 runs 15 residues. V shed 5 bases and J shed 10 bases, with 18 bases lying between them. CDR1 SGHVS and CDR2 FQNEAQ come from the germline V gene.

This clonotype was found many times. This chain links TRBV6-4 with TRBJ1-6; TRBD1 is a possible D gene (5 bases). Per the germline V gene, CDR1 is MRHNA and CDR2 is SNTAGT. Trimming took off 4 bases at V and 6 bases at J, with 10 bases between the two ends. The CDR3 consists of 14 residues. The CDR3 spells CASSGDGPNSPLHF. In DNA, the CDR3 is TGTGCCAGCAGTGGGGACGGGCCTAATTCACCCCTCCACTTT.

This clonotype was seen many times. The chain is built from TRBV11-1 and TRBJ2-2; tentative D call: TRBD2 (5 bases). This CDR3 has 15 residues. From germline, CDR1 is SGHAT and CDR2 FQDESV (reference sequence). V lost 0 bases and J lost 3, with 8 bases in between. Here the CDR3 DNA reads TGTGCCAGCAGCTTAGCGGGAGAGGACACCGGGGAGCTGTTTTTT. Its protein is CASSLAGEDTGELFF.

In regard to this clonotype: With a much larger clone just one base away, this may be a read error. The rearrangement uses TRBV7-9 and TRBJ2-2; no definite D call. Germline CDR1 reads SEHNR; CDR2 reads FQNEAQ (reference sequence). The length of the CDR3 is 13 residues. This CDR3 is CANSLGPPGELFF. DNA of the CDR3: TGTGCCAACAGCTTAGGTCCGCCCGGGGAGCTGTTTTTT. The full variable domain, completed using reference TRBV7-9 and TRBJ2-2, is DTGVSQNPRHKITKRGQNVTFRCDPISEHNRLYWYRQTLGQGPEFLTYFQNEAQLEKSRLLSDRFSAERPKGSFSTLEIQRTEQGDSAMYLCANSLGPPGELFFGEGSRLTVL.

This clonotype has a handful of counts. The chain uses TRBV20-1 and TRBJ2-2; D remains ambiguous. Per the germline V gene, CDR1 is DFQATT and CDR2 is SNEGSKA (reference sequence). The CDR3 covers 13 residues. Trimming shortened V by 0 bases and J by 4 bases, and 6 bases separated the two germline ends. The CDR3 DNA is TGCAGTGCTAGAGATGACCGCACCGGGGAGCTGTTTTTT. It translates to CSARDDRTGELFF.

CDR3 sequence reads: CASSRDREVYGYTF. Written as DNA, the CDR3 is TGTGCCAGCAGTCGGGACAGAGAGGTTTATGGCTACACCTTC. This chain links TRBV11-2 with TRBJ1-2; 7 nucleotides match TRBD1. This CDR3 spans 14 amino acids. V lost 6 bases and J lost 5; bases outside the gene matches: 9. Germline V gene lookup returns CDR1 SGHAT and CDR2 FQNNGV.

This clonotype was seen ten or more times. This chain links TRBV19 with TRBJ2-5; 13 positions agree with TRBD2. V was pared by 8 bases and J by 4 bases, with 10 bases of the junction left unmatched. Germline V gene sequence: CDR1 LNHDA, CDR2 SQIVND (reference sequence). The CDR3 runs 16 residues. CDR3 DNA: TGTGCCAGTCGTCAACTAGCGGGAGGGACGGGAGAGACCCAGTACTTC. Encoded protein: CASRQLAGGTGETQYF.

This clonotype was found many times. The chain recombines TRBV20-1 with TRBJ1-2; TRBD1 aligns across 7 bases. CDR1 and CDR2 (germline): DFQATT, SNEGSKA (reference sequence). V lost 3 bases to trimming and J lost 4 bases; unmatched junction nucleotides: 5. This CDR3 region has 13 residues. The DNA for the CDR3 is TGCAGTGCTAGGAGGGGGACAGCCTATGGCTACACCTTC. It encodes CSARRGTAYGYTF.

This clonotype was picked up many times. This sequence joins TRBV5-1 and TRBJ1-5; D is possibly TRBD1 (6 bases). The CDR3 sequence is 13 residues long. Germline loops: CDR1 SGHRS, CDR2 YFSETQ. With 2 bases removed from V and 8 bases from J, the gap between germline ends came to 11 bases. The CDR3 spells CASSFEGGEPQHF. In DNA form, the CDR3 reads TGCGCCAGCAGCTTCGAAGGGGGGGAGCCCCAGCATTTT.

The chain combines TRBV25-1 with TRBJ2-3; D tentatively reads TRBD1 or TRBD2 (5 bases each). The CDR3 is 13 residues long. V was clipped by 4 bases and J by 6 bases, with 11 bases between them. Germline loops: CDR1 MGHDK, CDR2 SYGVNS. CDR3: CASSGSGRDTQYF. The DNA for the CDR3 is TGTGCCAGCAGTGGGTCGGGACGGGATACGCAGTATTTT.